This T cell receptor beta chain stems from a study of molecular identifiers for immune sequencing clone quantification. Germline-derived CDR1 and CDR2 are SGHRS and YFSETQ. The CDR3 covers 14 residues. Trimming removed 0 bases from V and 1 base from J, with 6 bases in between. CD8+CD4-CCR7+CD45RA+ cells were sorted as naive CD8 T cells. TCRdb reprocessed the PCR reads via MiXCR and lists one record per CDR3 protein. Of approximately 630,000 distinct CDR3 sequences listed, about 25% are singletons. This clonotype was recorded at least ten times. This clonotype was obtained from a human donor in good health. Some libraries in this study had Jurkat cell RNA spiked in. V gene TRBV5-1 combines with J gene TRBJ2-3; unclear D gene. The sequenced sample was naive CD8+ T cells from blood, with Jurkat cell RNA spiked in. Subset denoted: FACS-sorted CD8+CD4-CCR7+CD45RA+ naive T cells. CDR3 sequence: CASSLDPRTDTQYF. As DNA, the CDR3 is TGCGCCAGCAGCTTGGATCCCCGCACAGATACGCAGTATTTT.